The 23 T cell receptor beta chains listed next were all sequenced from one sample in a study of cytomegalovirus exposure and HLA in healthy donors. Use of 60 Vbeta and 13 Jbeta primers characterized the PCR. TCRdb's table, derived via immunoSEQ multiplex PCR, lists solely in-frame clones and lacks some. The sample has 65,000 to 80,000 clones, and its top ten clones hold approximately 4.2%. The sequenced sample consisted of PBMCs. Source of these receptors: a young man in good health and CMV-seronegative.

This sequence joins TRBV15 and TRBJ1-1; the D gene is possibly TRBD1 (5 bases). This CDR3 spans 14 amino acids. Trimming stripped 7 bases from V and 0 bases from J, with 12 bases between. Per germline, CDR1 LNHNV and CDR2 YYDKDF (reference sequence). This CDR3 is CATTRGTLNTEAFF. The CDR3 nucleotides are TGTGCCACCACAAGGGGCACCTTGAACACTGAAGCTTTCTTT.

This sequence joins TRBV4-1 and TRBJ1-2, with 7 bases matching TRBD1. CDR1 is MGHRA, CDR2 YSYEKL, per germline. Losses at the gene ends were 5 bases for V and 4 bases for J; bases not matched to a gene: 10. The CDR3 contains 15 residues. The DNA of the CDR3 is TGCGCCAGCAGCACCCCGGCGGCAGGGGGCTATGGCTACACCTTC. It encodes CASSTPAAGGYGYTF.

The CDR3, as DNA: TGCGCCAGCAGTGAGTCAGGGGGACGGAGTTACAATGAGCAGTTCTTC. Protein: CASSESGGRSYNEQFF. The chain recombines TRBV10-1 with TRBJ2-1, with D maybe TRBD1 (6 bases). Trimming cost V 0 bases and J 4 bases, with 13 bases left between them. CDR3 length: 16 amino acids. Germline CDR1 is WNHNN and CDR2 is SYGVQD (reference sequence).

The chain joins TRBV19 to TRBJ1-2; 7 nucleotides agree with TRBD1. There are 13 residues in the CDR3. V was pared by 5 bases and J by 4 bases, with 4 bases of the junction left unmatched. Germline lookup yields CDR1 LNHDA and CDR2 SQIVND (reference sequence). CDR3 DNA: TGTGCCAGTAGTCAGGGGGAAACCTATGGCTACACCTTC. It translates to CASSQGETYGYTF. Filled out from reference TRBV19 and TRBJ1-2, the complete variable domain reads DGGITQSPKYLFRKEGQNVTLSCEQNLNHDAMYWYRQDPGQGLRLIYYSQIVNDFQKGDIAEGYSVSREKKESFPLTVTSAQKNPTAFYLCASSQGETYGYTFGSGTRLTVV.

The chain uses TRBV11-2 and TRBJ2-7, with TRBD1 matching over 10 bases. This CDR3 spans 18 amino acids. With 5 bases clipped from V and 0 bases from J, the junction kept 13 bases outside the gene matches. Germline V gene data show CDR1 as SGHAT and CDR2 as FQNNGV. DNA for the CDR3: TGTGCCAGCAGCCCCATATCCCGGGACAGGGGTAGCTCCTACGAGCAGTACTTC. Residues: CASSPISRDRGSSYEQYF.

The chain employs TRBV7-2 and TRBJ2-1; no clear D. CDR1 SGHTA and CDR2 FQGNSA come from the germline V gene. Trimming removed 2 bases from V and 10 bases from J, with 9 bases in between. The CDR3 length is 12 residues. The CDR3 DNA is TGTGCCAGCAGCTTAATGTTACTCGAGCAGTTCTTC. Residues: CASSLMLLEQFF.

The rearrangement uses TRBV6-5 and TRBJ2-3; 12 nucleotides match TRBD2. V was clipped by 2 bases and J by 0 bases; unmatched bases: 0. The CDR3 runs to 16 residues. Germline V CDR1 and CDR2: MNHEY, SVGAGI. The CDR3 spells CASSYLAGGSTDTQYF. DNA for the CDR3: TGTGCCAGCAGTTACCTAGCGGGGGGGAGCACAGATACGCAGTATTTT.

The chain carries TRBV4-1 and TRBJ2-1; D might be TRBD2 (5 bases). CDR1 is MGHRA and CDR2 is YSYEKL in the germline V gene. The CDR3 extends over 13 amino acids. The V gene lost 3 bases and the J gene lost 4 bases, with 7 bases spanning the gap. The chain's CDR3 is CASSQGAYNEQFF. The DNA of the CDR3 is TGCGCCAGCAGCCAGGGAGCGTACAATGAGCAGTTCTTC.

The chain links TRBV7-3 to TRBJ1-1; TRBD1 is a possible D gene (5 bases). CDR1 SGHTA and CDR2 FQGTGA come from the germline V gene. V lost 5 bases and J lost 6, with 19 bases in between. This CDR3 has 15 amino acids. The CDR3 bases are TGTGCCAGCAGCCCCGGTCGGGGGGTGGGCGCTGAAGCTTTCTTT. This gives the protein CASSPGRGVGAEAFF.

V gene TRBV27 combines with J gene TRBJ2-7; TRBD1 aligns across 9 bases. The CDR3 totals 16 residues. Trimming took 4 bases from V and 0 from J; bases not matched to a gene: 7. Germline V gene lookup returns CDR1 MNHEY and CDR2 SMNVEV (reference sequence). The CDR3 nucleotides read TGTGCCAGCAGTTGGGGACAGGGCTACTCCTCCTACGAGCAGTACTTC. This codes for CASSWGQGYSSYEQYF.

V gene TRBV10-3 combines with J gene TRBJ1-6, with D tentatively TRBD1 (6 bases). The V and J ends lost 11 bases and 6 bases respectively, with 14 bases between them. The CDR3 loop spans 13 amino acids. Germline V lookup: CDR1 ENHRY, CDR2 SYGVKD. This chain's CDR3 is CAGKTGPNSPLHF. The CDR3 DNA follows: TGTGCCGGAAAGACAGGACCTAATTCACCCCTCCACTTT.

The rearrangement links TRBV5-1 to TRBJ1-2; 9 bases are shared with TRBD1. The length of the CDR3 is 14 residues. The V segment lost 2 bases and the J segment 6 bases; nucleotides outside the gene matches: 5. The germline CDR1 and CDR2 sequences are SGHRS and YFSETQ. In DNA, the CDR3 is TGCGCCAGCAGCTTTGGACAGGGGATGGATGGCTACACCTTC. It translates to CASSFGQGMDGYTF.

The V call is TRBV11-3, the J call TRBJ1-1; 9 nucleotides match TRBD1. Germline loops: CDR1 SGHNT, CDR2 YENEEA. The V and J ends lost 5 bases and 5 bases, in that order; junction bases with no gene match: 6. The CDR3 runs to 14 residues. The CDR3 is CASSLSGQGTEAFF. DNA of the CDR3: TGTGCCAGCAGCCTCTCCGGACAGGGGACTGAAGCTTTCTTT.

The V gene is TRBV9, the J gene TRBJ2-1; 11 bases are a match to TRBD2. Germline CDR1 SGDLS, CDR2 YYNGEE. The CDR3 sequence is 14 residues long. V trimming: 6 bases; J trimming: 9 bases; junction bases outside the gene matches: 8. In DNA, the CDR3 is TGTGCCAGCACCCCTAGCGGGAGGATAAGTGAGCAGTTCTTC. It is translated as CASTPSGRISEQFF.

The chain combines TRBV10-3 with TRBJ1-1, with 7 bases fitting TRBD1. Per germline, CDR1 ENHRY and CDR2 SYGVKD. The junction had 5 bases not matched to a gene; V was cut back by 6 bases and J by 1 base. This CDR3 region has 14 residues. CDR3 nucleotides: TGTGCCATCAGGAGTACAGGGGCGAACACTGAAGCTTTCTTT. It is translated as CAIRSTGANTEAFF.

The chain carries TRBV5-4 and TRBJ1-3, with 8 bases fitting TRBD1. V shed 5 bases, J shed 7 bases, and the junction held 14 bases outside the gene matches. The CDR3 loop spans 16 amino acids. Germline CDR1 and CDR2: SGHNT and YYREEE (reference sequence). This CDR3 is CASRPSGTGIDNTIYF. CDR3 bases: TGTGCCAGCAGACCTTCCGGGACAGGTATTGACAACACCATATATTTT.

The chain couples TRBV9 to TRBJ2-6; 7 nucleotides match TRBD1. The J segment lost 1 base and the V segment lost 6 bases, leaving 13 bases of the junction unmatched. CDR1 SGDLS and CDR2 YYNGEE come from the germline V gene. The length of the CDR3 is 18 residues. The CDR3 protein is CASTLGDRAGSGANVLTF. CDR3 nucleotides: TGTGCCAGCACCTTAGGAGACAGGGCCGGATCTGGGGCCAACGTCCTGACTTTC.

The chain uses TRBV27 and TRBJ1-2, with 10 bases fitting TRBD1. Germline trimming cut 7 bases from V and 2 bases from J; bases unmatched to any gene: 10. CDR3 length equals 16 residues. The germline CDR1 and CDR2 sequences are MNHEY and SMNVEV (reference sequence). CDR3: CASTAAGDRGNYGYTF. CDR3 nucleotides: TGTGCCAGCACCGCCGCCGGGGACAGGGGAAACTATGGCTACACCTTC.

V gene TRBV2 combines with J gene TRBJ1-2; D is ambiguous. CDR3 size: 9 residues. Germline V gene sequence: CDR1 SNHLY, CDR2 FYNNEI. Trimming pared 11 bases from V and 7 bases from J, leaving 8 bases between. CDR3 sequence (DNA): TGTGCCGGGCGGGGTGGCTACACCTTC. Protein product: CAGRGGYTF.

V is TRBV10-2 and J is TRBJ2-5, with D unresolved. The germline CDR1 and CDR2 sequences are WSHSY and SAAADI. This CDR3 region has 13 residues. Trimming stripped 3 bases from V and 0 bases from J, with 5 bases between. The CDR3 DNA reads TGCGCCAGCAGTGACACTTACCAAGAGACCCAGTACTTC. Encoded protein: CASSDTYQETQYF.

The CDR3 DNA sequence: TGTGCCAGCAGCCCCTACGGGACAGAATCTAACTATGGCTACACCTTC. Translation: CASSPYGTESNYGYTF. The chain carries TRBV7-9 and TRBJ1-2; 7 nucleotides match TRBD1. Germline CDR1 reads SEHNR; CDR2 reads FQNEAQ (reference sequence). The J segment lost 0 bases and the V segment lost 5 bases, leaving 9 bases of the junction unmatched. CDR3 length: 16 amino acids.

Here the CDR3 reads CASSLRPQETQYF. In nucleotides, the CDR3 is TGTGCCAGCAGCTTACGTCCCCAAGAGACCCAGTACTTC. The chain couples TRBV7-6 to TRBJ2-5; D call uncertain. Germline loops: CDR1 SGHVS, CDR2 FNYEAQ. V was pared by 2 bases and J by 1 base, with 5 bases between. The CDR3 consists of 13 residues.

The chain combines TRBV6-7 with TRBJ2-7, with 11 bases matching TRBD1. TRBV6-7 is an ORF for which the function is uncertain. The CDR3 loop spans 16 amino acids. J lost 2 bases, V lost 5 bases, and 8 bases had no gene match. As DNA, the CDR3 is TGTGCCAGCAGTACCACCCCGGGACAGGGGGCCTACGAGCAGTACTTC. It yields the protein CASSTTPGQGAYEQYF.